Shown below are 2 T cell receptor beta chains from a single sample sequenced in a study of cytomegalovirus exposure and HLA in healthy donors. The method was immunoSEQ multiplex PCR; TCRdb's version includes in-frame clones alone and lacks a portion of them. Here the sample spans 90,000 to 120,000 clones, more than 90% being singletons. Input material: PBMCs. Source of these receptors: a woman between 18 and 29 years old in good health and CMV-seronegative.

J is TRBJ2-7 and V is TRBV28; perhaps TRBD1 as D (5 bases). V lost 9 bases to trimming and J lost 6 bases, with 18 bases between them. There are 13 residues in the CDR3. Germline assignment: CDR1 MDHEN and CDR2 SYDVKM. CDR3 sequence: CASSQGFLLEQYF. CDR3 in DNA: TGTGCCAGTTCCCAGGGTTTTCTCCTCGAGCAGTACTTC.

The V call is TRBV2, the J call TRBJ2-2; tentatively, D is TRBD1 (6 bases). V lost 6 bases to trimming and J lost 6 bases, with 14 bases between them. CDR3 length: 14 amino acids. Per germline, CDR1 SNHLY and CDR2 FYNNEI. This CDR3 reads CASSKNRDPGELFF. CDR3 nucleotides: TGTGCCAGCAGCAAAAACAGGGATCCCGGGGAGCTGTTTTTT.